Each of the 9 T cell receptor beta chains below was sequenced from the same sample in a study of OX40 agonist ivuxolimab in advanced cancers. TCRdb's copy holds only in-frame clones and misses some; the assay was immunoSEQ multiplex PCR. The table lists just over 80,000 clones, approximately 91% of them singletons. Sequencing was performed on CD4+ or CD8+ T cells sorted from blood, taken in a trial of the OX40 agonist ivuxolimab. Source of these receptors: an adult with an advanced solid tumor such as melanoma, head and neck, liver or kidney cancer.

The chain has TRBV7-8 and TRBJ2-3; D may be TRBD1 or TRBD2 (5 bases each). Germline V gives CDR1 SGHVS, CDR2 FQNEAQ. V was shortened by 4 bases and J by 2 bases, with 13 bases between the two germline ends. This CDR3 is 15 amino acids long. CDR3 DNA: TGTGCCAGCAGCTGGACTGGGGGAAACACAGATACGCAGTATTTT. Its translation is CASSWTGGNTDTQYF.

The chain employs TRBV7-9 and TRBJ2-3, with a possible D match to TRBD1 (6 bases). CDR1 is SEHNR and CDR2 is FQNEAQ in the germline V gene (reference sequence). The V and J ends lost 0 bases and 1 base respectively, with 11 bases between them. The CDR3 consists of 16 residues. The CDR3 protein is CASSLARQAGTDTQYF. For the CDR3, the DNA is TGTGCCAGCAGCTTAGCGCGACAGGCTGGCACAGATACGCAGTATTTT.

The chain joins TRBV6-6 to TRBJ2-2, with D perhaps matching TRBD1 (6 bases). V lost 6 bases, J lost 4 bases, and 15 bases lay in between. Germline assignment: CDR1 MNHNY and CDR2 SVGAGI (reference sequence). This CDR3 comprises 15 residues. CDR3 loop: CASRRRDTSTGELFF. CDR3 DNA sequence: TGTGCCAGCAGACGCCGGGACACCTCCACCGGGGAGCTGTTTTTT.

The chain employs TRBV27 and TRBJ2-5; 8 bases map to TRBD1. Germline CDR1 MNHEY, CDR2 SMNVEV (reference sequence). This CDR3 spans 15 amino acids. J was trimmed by 1 base and V by 4 bases; bases with no gene match: 5. The CDR3 nucleotides read TGTGCCAGCAGTTCTCCAGGGGGCCCCCAAGAGACCCAGTACTTC. Translated: CASSSPGGPQETQYF.

This chain uses TRBV7-6 with TRBJ2-5; no definite D call. V shed 3 bases and J shed 1 base, with 3 bases lying between them. Germline V lookup: CDR1 SGHVS, CDR2 FNYEAQ. This CDR3 has 12 amino acids. Here the CDR3 reads CASSFFQETQYF. The CDR3 DNA follows: TGTGCCAGCAGCTTCTTCCAAGAGACCCAGTACTTC.

This chain connects TRBV29-1 to TRBJ1-4; the D is unclear. The CDR3 runs to 12 residues. Germline V gene data show CDR1 as SQVTM and CDR2 as ANQGSEA. Trimming removed 3 bases from V and 12 bases from J, with 14 bases in between. The CDR3, as DNA: TGCAGCGTTGAGGTGTCTGGGTTTGAACTGTTTTTT. It specifies CSVEVSGFELFF.

The chain has TRBV5-1 and TRBJ1-1, with TRBD1 as a possible D gene (6 bases). This CDR3 is built from 12 residues. V was cut by 0 bases and J by 11 bases, with 11 bases left in between. In germline, CDR1 is SGHRS, CDR2 YFSETQ. The CDR3 region is CASSLETGRAFF. CDR3 sequence (DNA): TGCGCCAGCAGCTTGGAAACAGGGCGCGCTTTCTTT.

This chain connects TRBV5-1 to TRBJ2-1; the D is unclear. CDR3 length: 16 residues. V was cut by 0 bases and J by 4 bases, with 14 bases left in between. Germline CDR1 is SGHRS and CDR2 is YFSETQ. CDR3 sequence reads: CASSLVGLQGYNEQFF. CDR3 in DNA: TGCGCCAGCAGCTTGGTGGGTCTGCAAGGGTACAATGAGCAGTTCTTC.

The rearrangement joins TRBV5-4 to TRBJ2-1, with D perhaps matching TRBD1 (6 bases). The germline V and J ends were trimmed by 3 bases and 14 bases, with 27 bases remaining between them. Germline V lookup: CDR1 SGHNT, CDR2 YYREEE (reference sequence). The CDR3 is 16 residues long. This CDR3 reads CASSSSRGQSIGREFF. The CDR3, as DNA: TGTGCCAGCAGCTCCTCCCGGGGACAAAGCATCGGCAGAGAGTTCTTC.